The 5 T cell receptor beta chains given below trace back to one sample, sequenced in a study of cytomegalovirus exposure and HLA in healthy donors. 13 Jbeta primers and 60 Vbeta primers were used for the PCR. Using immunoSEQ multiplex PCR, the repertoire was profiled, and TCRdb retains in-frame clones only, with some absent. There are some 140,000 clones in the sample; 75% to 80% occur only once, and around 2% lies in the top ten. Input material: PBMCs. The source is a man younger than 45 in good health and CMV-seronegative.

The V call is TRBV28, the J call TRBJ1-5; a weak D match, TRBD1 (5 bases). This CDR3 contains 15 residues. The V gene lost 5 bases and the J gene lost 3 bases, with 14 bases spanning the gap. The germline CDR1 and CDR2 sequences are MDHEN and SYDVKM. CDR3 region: CASSPQGRLNQPQHF. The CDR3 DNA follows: TGTGCCAGCAGTCCCCAGGGCCGTCTCAATCAGCCCCAGCATTTT.

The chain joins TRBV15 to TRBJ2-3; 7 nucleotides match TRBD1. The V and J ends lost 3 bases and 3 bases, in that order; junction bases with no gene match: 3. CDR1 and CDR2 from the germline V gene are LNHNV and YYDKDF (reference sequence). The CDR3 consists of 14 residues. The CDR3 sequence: CATSSTGVTDTQYF. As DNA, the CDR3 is TGTGCCACCAGCAGCACAGGGGTAACAGATACGCAGTATTTT.

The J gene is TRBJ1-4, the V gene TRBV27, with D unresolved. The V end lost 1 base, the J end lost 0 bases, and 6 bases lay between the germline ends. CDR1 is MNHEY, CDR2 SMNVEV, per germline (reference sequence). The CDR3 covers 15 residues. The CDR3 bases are TGTGCCAGCAGTTTATTTAGTGCAACTAATGAAAAACTGTTTTTT. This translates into CASSLFSATNEKLFF. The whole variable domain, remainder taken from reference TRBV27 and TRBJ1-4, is EAQVTQNPRYLITVTGKKLTVTCSQNMNHEYMSWYRQDPGLGLRQIYYSMNVEVTDKGDVPEGYKVSRKEKRNFPLILESPSPNQTSLYFCASSLFSATNEKLFFGSGTQLSVL.

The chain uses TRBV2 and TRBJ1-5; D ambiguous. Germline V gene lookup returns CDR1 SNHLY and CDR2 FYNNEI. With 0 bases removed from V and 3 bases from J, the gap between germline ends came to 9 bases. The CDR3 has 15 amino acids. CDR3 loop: CASSEAGGINQPQHF. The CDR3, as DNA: TGTGCCAGCAGTGAAGCAGGAGGTATCAATCAGCCCCAGCATTTT. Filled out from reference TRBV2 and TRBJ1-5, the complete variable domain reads EPEVTQTPSHQVTQMGQEVILRCVPISNHLYFYWYRQILGQKVEFLVSFYNNEISEKSEIFDDQFSVERPDGSNFTLKIRSTKLEDSAMYFCASSEAGGINQPQHFGDGTRLSIL.

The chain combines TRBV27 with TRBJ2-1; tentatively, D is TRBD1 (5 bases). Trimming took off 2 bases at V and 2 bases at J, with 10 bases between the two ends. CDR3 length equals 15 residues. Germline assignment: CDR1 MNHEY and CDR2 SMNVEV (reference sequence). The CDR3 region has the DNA TGTGCCAGCAGTTTAAGTACAGGAACCTACAATGAGCAGTTCTTC. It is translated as CASSLSTGTYNEQFF.